This T cell receptor beta chain appears in the sequencing data of a study of shared clonotypes between healthy human individuals. The CDR3 contains 16 residues. Germline CDR1 reads KGHSH; CDR2 reads LQKENI. V lost 3 bases, J lost 4 bases, and 7 bases stayed unmatched. At the deep level, the assay was run. For each subset, genomic DNA was distributed in equal portions over several immunoSEQ plates. Measured with immunoSEQ multiplex PCR; TCRdb has only the in-frame clones, and not every one. Of some 2,100,000 clones detected, around 95% appear once; the ten largest clones hold over 0.1%. The clonotype comes from a man aged 18 to 29 in good health. The sample was naive CD4+ T cells sorted from blood. As for subset: CD45RA+ positively selected. The chain recombines TRBV18 with TRBJ1-5; 9 bases align to TRBD1. This CDR3 is CASSPGTGTPNQPQHF. The CDR3 DNA is TGTGCCAGCTCACCCGGGACAGGGACCCCTAATCAGCCCCAGCATTTT.